This T cell receptor beta chain was sequenced in a study of vaccination and CD4 T cells after COVID-19. V was clipped by 11 bases and J by 8 bases; unmatched bases: 15. The CDR3 is 15 amino acids. The germline V gene encodes CDR1 MRHNA and CDR2 SNTAGT. CD4+ T cells that had been cultured provided DNA sequenced with the Oncomine TCR Beta short-read assay. TCRdb reprocessed the PCR reads with MiXCR, giving one entry per CDR3 protein. The table shows about 18,000 distinct CDR3 sequences, with 55% occurring only once. About this clonotype: The antigen remains undetermined.

Noted treatment: roughly 11-day PBMC culture with coronavirus spike peptide pools or control peptides (ViraFEST assay). Sample: CD4+ T cells from blood, cultured in vitro. J is TRBJ2-1 and V is TRBV6-4; 10 bases are shared with TRBD2. This TCR came from a human donor who had recovered from COVID-19. CDR3 sequence (DNA): TGTGCCGGTTCAAGGGCTAGCGGGAGTTCCCATGAGCAGTTCTTC. As protein: CAGSRASGSSHEQFF.